This passage covers 17 T cell receptor beta chains from one sample sequenced in a study of OX40 agonist ivuxolimab in advanced cancers. The table came from immunoSEQ multiplex PCR; TCRdb's copy has only in-frame clones and leaves some out. The sample includes approximately 58,000 clones, roughly 80% of them seen just once. Sequenced here: CD4+ or CD8+ T cells sorted from blood, sampled in a trial of the OX40 agonist ivuxolimab. The receptors shown here come from an adult with an advanced solid tumor such as melanoma, head and neck, liver or kidney cancer.

CDR3 nucleotides: TGCGCCAGCAGCTCGGACGGTAATTCACCCCTCCACTTT. This codes for CASSSDGNSPLHF. This chain links TRBV5-1 with TRBJ1-6; no reliable D call. The V gene's germline CDR1 is SGHRS and CDR2 YFSETQ. The CDR3 consists of 13 residues. Trimming stripped 3 bases from V and 6 bases from J, with 7 bases between.

This clone has only one observation. The rearrangement uses TRBV11-1 and TRBJ2-3; D might be TRBD1 (5 bases). This CDR3 is built from 14 residues. The germline V gene has CDR1 SGHAT and CDR2 FQDESV (reference sequence). V lost 3 bases, J lost 8 bases, and 15 bases lay in between. In DNA, the CDR3 is TGTGCCAGCAGCTTGGCAGGGTTTGGTGGTACGCAGTATTTT. Protein: CASSLAGFGGTQYF.

The chain employs TRBV5-3 and TRBJ1-5; no clear D gene. TRBV5-3 is an ORF; its function is uncertain. The CDR3 has 14 amino acids. Deletions cut 7 bases from V and 3 bases from J, with 14 bases between. The CDR3 reads CARWNCWVNQPQHF. CDR3 sequence (DNA): TGTGCCAGATGGAACTGCTGGGTCAATCAGCCCCAGCATTTT.

The V call is TRBV2, the J call TRBJ1-4, with D tentatively TRBD1 (5 bases). Per the germline V gene, CDR1 is SNHLY and CDR2 is FYNNEI. Trimming cost V 3 bases and J 2 bases, with 10 bases left between them. CDR3 length: 15 residues. CDR3 protein: CASSEGGATNEKLFF. The CDR3 nucleotides read TGTGCCAGCAGTGAGGGTGGGGCGACTAATGAAAAACTGTTTTTT. The variable domain in full, with the rest retrieved from reference TRBV2 and TRBJ1-4, is EPEVTQTPSHQVTQMGQEVILRCVPISNHLYFYWYRQILGQKVEFLVSFYNNEISEKSEIFDDQFSVERPDGSNFTLKIRSTKLEDSAMYFCASSEGGATNEKLFFGSGTQLSVL.

This clone was found a few times. J is TRBJ1-6 and V is TRBV4-2; D is uncertain. Germline-derived CDR1 and CDR2 are LGHNA and YNFKEQ. The CDR3 consists of 15 residues. The V gene lost 0 bases and the J gene lost 12 bases, with 15 bases spanning the gap. DNA of the CDR3: TGTGCCAGCAGCCAAGATAAAACATTAATTCAACCCCTCCACTTT. Protein sequence: CASSQDKTLIQPLHF.

This chain uses TRBV7-8 with TRBJ2-3; 11 bases agree with TRBD2. The germline gives CDR1 SGHVS, CDR2 FQNEAQ. The CDR3 loop spans 16 amino acids. The trim removed 3 bases at V and 0 bases at J, leaving 2 bases unmatched. CDR3 sequence: CASSFRTSGSTDTQYF. CDR3 sequence (DNA): TGTGCCAGCAGCTTCAGGACTAGCGGGAGCACAGATACGCAGTATTTT. The variable domain in full, with the rest retrieved from reference TRBV7-8 and TRBJ2-3, is GAGVSQSPRYKVAKRGQDVALRCDPISGHVSLFWYQQALGQGPEFLTYFQNEAQLDKSGLPSDRFFAERPEGSVSTLKIQRTQQEDSAVYLCASSFRTSGSTDTQYFGPGTRLTVL.

The chain couples TRBV7-9 to TRBJ2-3; 12 bases match TRBD2. The V gene end was trimmed by 5 bases and the J gene end by 11 bases; junction bases not matched to a gene: 5. Germline V gene sequence: CDR1 SEHNR, CDR2 FQNEAQ (reference sequence). This CDR3 is built from 13 residues. CDR3 in amino acids: CASSLTSGGMQYF. CDR3 DNA sequence: TGTGCCAGCAGCCTTACTAGCGGGGGGATGCAGTATTTT.

The genes are TRBV18 and TRBJ1-1; 9 nucleotides line up with TRBD1. Germline lookup yields CDR1 KGHSH and CDR2 LQKENI. The CDR3 loop spans 15 amino acids. With 3 bases clipped from V and 5 bases from J, the junction kept 7 bases outside the gene matches. This CDR3 reads CASSPIQGAGTEAFF. CDR3 coding DNA: TGTGCCAGCTCACCGATACAGGGGGCTGGGACTGAAGCTTTCTTT. Drawing the rest from reference TRBV18 and TRBJ1-1, the complete variable domain is NAGVMQNPRHLVRRRGQEARLRCSPMKGHSHVYWYRQLPEEGLKFMVYLQKENIIDESGMPKERFSAEFPKEGPSILRIQQVVRGDSAAYFCASSPIQGAGTEAFFGQGTRLTVV.

CDR3 region: CASMRSFGTGELFF. The CDR3 DNA reads TGTGCCAGCATGAGATCATTTGGGACCGGGGAGCTGTTTTTT. The chain links TRBV6-6 to TRBJ2-2; D is undetermined. CDR1 and CDR2 (germline): MNHNY, SVGAGI (reference sequence). V lost 7 bases to trimming and J lost 5 bases, with 14 bases between them. The CDR3 spans 14 residues.

This clone was recorded only once. This rearrangement joins TRBV6-1 to TRBJ2-5; D possibly corresponds to TRBD1 (5 bases). CDR1 is MNHNS and CDR2 is SASEGT in the germline V gene. The CDR3 is 14 residues long. Deletions cut 3 bases from V and 5 bases from J, with 13 bases between. The CDR3 DNA reads TGTGCCAGCAGTGACATGGGGCATGGTGAGACCCAGTACTTC. This translates into CASSDMGHGETQYF.

This sequence joins TRBV14 and TRBJ1-5, with D unresolved. V lost 1 base and J lost 0, with 1 base in between. CDR1 SGHDN and CDR2 FVKESK come from the germline V gene. The CDR3 is 13 residues long. The CDR3 sequence: CASSQASNQPQHF. The CDR3, as DNA: TGTGCCAGCAGCCAAGCTAGCAATCAGCCCCAGCATTTT. Drawing the rest from reference TRBV14 and TRBJ1-5, the complete variable domain is EAGVTQFPSHSVIEKGQTVTLRCDPISGHDNLYWYRRVMGKEIKFLLHFVKESKQDESGMPNNRFLAERTGGTYSTLKVQPAELEDSGVYFCASSQASNQPQHFGDGTRLSIL.

The chain combines TRBV11-2 with TRBJ2-3; D gene uncertain. V gave up 6 bases and J gave up 5 bases, with 6 bases separating them. The CDR3 consists of 11 residues. Germline V gene lookup returns CDR1 SGHAT and CDR2 FQNNGV. This CDR3 reads CASSIGDTQYF. CDR3 nucleotides: TGTGCCAGCAGTATCGGAGATACGCAGTATTTT. The whole variable domain, filled in from reference TRBV11-2 and TRBJ2-3, reads EAGVAQSPRYKIIEKRQSVAFWCNPISGHATLYWYQQILGQGPKLLIQFQNNGVVDDSQLPKDRFSAERLKGVDSTLKIQPAKLEDSAVYLCASSIGDTQYFGPGTRLTVL.

The chain uses TRBV6-6 and TRBJ2-5; 8 bases match TRBD1. The DNA end is more similar to TRBJ2-7, so the J call may be wrong. The CDR3 extends over 14 amino acids. Germline V gives CDR1 MNHNY, CDR2 SVGAGI (reference sequence). The CDR3 here is CASSRRDRTYEQYF. The CDR3 nucleotides read TGTGCCAGCAGTCGCCGGGACAGGACCTACGAGCAGTACTTC.

The rearrangement links TRBV28 to TRBJ2-1; 10 bases agree with TRBD2. The CDR3 sequence is 13 residues long. V lost 10 bases and J lost 6; bases outside the gene matches: 6. Germline V CDR1 and CDR2: MDHEN, SYDVKM. This chain's CDR3 is CATGTSAINEQFF. The CDR3 DNA reads as TGTGCCACCGGGACTAGCGCTATCAATGAGCAGTTCTTC.

V usage is TRBV5-6 and J usage is TRBJ1-5; D ambiguous. The germline V gene has CDR1 SGHDT and CDR2 YYEEEE. With 1 base removed from V and 1 base from J, the gap between germline ends came to 9 bases. This CDR3 is built from 15 residues. In DNA form, the CDR3 reads TGTGCCAGCAGCTTGAGGTATTTGAGCAATCAGCCCCAGCATTTT. Its translation: CASSLRYLSNQPQHF.

The rearrangement joins TRBV6-1 to TRBJ2-3; D remains unclear. The CDR3 extends over 15 amino acids. In germline, CDR1 is MNHNS, CDR2 SASEGT. Trimming pared 2 bases from V and 4 bases from J, leaving 13 bases between. This CDR3 reads CASSEIPFDPDTQYF. DNA for the CDR3: TGTGCCAGCAGTGAAATACCTTTTGACCCAGATACGCAGTATTTT.

The chain uses TRBV19 and TRBJ1-6; D uncertain. Deletions cut 3 bases from V and 7 bases from J, with 19 bases between. Germline V CDR1 and CDR2: LNHDA, SQIVND (reference sequence). CDR3 length equals 17 residues. The CDR3 spells CASSMDGLGGYNSPLHF. CDR3 DNA sequence: TGTGCCAGTAGTATGGATGGCCTTGGAGGCTACAATTCACCCCTCCACTTT.